These 18 T cell receptor beta chains were all obtained from the same sample, sequenced in a study of T cell responses to AZD1222 COVID-19 vaccine. This table comes from immunoSEQ multiplex PCR, and its TCRdb copy is limited to in-frame clones, with some not included. The repertoire consists of approximately 110,000 clones, with around 87% occurring once and the leading ten covering about 4%. The material was peripheral blood, obtained 28 days after the second AZD1222 dose. The receptors derive from an adult who received the AZD1222 COVID-19 vaccine.

The chain recombines TRBV7-2 with TRBJ2-1, with 9 bases that match TRBD2. This CDR3 is 17 amino acids long. Germline V lookup: CDR1 SGHTA, CDR2 FQGNSA. The junction had 10 bases not matched to a gene; V was cut back by 3 bases and J by 4 bases. The DNA of the CDR3 is TGTGCCAGCAGCTTCGGCGTAGCGGGAGTACCGTACAATGAGCAGTTCTTC. Translating gives CASSFGVAGVPYNEQFF.

This chain links TRBV7-2 with TRBJ1-5; tentative D call: TRBD1 (6 bases). Trimming stripped 1 base from V and 1 base from J, with 8 bases between. Looked up from germline, CDR1 is SGHTA and CDR2 is FQGNSA. There are 15 residues in the CDR3. CDR3 coding DNA: TGTGCCAGCAGCTTAGGAGGGGGGAGCAATCAGCCCCAGCATTTT. As protein: CASSLGGGSNQPQHF.

The rearrangement links TRBV7-2 to TRBJ2-3, with D uncertain. V was cut by 4 bases and J by 3 bases, with 11 bases left in between. From germline, CDR1 is SGHTA and CDR2 FQGNSA. The CDR3 runs 14 residues. The CDR3 protein is CASSSRLLTDTQYF. For the CDR3, the DNA is TGTGCCAGCAGCTCGCGCTTACTAACAGATACGCAGTATTTT.

The chain combines TRBV5-1 with TRBJ1-2; a possible D gene is TRBD1 (5 bases). CDR1 is SGHRS, CDR2 YFSETQ, per germline. The CDR3 has 14 residues. The V end was cut by 0 bases, the J end by 8 bases, with 14 bases between. CDR3 DNA: TGCGCCAGCAGCTTGGGTCAGGGTAAGGGCGGCTACACCTTC. It codes for CASSLGQGKGGYTF.

The CDR3 region is CASSLGGEKLFF. CDR3 in DNA: TGTGCCAGCAGCTTAGGAGGCGAAAAACTGTTTTTT. The chain employs TRBV7-9 and TRBJ1-4; D gene uncertain. The CDR3 is made up of 12 amino acids. V was shortened by 1 base and J by 8 bases, with 5 bases between the two germline ends. The germline V gene encodes CDR1 SEHNR and CDR2 FQNEAQ (reference sequence).

Details on this clone: This sample also contains other DNA sequences that code for the same CDR3. The J gene is TRBJ1-4, the V gene TRBV19; D is uncertain. V was clipped by 6 bases and J by 0 bases, with 5 bases between them. This CDR3 is built from 13 residues. Germline V lookup: CDR1 LNHDA, CDR2 SQIVND (reference sequence). CDR3 amino acids: CASRDATNEKLFF. The CDR3 DNA reads as TGTGCCAGTAGGGACGCAACTAATGAAAAACTGTTTTTT. The full variable domain, with the rest looked up from reference TRBV19 and TRBJ1-4, is DGGITQSPKYLFRKEGQNVTLSCEQNLNHDAMYWYRQDPGQGLRLIYYSQIVNDFQKGDIAEGYSVSREKKESFPLTVTSAQKNPTAFYLCASRDATNEKLFFGSGTQLSVL.

This sequence joins TRBV27 and TRBJ2-3, with TRBD2 identical over 11 bases. V lost 4 bases and J lost 2; bases outside the gene matches: 5. Germline-derived CDR1 and CDR2 are MNHEY and SMNVEV (reference sequence). This CDR3 is 16 amino acids long. The CDR3 DNA sequence: TGTGCCAGCAGTTGGCGACTAGCGGGGATCACAGATACGCAGTATTTT. It yields the protein CASSWRLAGITDTQYF.

The chain recombines TRBV27 with TRBJ2-1; 11 positions match TRBD2. This CDR3 comprises 15 residues. Germline CDR1 and CDR2: MNHEY and SMNVEV (reference sequence). Trimming removed 4 bases from V and 6 bases from J; junction bases left unmatched: 5. The CDR3 DNA sequence: TGTGCCAGCAGTTCCGGGACTAGCGGATTCAATGAGCAGTTCTTC. As protein: CASSSGTSGFNEQFF.

The chain is built from TRBV6-5 and TRBJ1-1; D perhaps matches TRBD1 (5 bases). Germline assignment: CDR1 MNHEY and CDR2 SVGAGI. Deletions cut 8 bases from V and 1 base from J, with 17 bases between. The CDR3 sequence is 15 residues long. The CDR3 DNA sequence: TGTGCCAGCCACCAGGGCCTTAAGGGGAACACTGAAGCTTTCTTT. Amino acids: CASHQGLKGNTEAFF.

This clone was found once. V is TRBV7-2 and J is TRBJ1-5; no reliable D call. CDR3 length equals 14 residues. V dropped 5 bases and J dropped 2 bases, with 10 bases sitting between them. CDR1 and CDR2 from the germline V gene are SGHTA and FQGNSA. CDR3 amino acids: CASSQDLGNQPQHF. In nucleotides, the CDR3 is TGTGCCAGCAGCCAGGACTTGGGCAATCAGCCCCAGCATTTT. Drawing the rest from reference TRBV7-2 and TRBJ1-5, the complete variable domain is GAGVSQSPSNKVTEKGKDVELRCDPISGHTALYWYRQSLGQGLEFLIYFQGNSAPDKSGLPSDRFSAERTGGSVSTLTIQRTQQEDSAVYLCASSQDLGNQPQHFGDGTRLSIL.

The chain joins TRBV7-8 to TRBJ1-2, with 7 bases fitting TRBD1. V gave up 6 bases and J gave up 3 bases; unmatched junction bases: 10. The CDR3 has 15 amino acids. Per germline, CDR1 SGHVS and CDR2 FQNEAQ. The CDR3: CASSRAEGAHYGYTF. For the CDR3, the DNA is TGTGCCAGCAGTAGGGCAGAGGGGGCACACTATGGCTACACCTTC.

V usage is TRBV11-3 and J usage is TRBJ2-2, with D perhaps given as TRBD1 or TRBD2 (5 bases each). Trimming removed 5 bases at V and 10 bases at J, with 20 bases between. Germline CDR1 SGHNT, CDR2 YENEEA. CDR3 length: 15 amino acids. CDR3 coding DNA: TGTGCCAGCAGCCTTACGTCGGCGGGTGGGGCGGAGCTGTTTTTT. Amino acids: CASSLTSAGGAELFF.

This chain joins TRBV5-1 and TRBJ2-7, with D perhaps given as TRBD1 or TRBD2 (5 bases each). V was shortened by 4 bases and J by 1 base, with 15 bases between the two germline ends. Germline V gene data show CDR1 as SGHRS and CDR2 as YFSETQ. CDR3 size: 15 residues. The CDR3 is CASSRSRDGSYEQYF. The CDR3 DNA follows: TGCGCCAGCAGCCGATCCCGGGACGGGTCCTACGAGCAGTACTTC.

V and J are TRBV7-2 and TRBJ1-1; no definite D call. The CDR3 has 16 residues. Germline CDR1 reads SGHTA; CDR2 reads FQGNSA. Trimming took off 4 bases at V and 0 bases at J, with 15 bases between the two ends. CDR3 region: CASSSGLGMVNTEAFF. CDR3 in DNA: TGTGCCAGCAGCTCGGGTTTGGGGATGGTGAACACTGAAGCTTTCTTT.

J is TRBJ1-6 and V is TRBV25-1, with no clear D. V gave up 6 bases and J gave up 0 bases, with 9 bases separating them. This CDR3 has 15 residues. Germline lookup yields CDR1 MGHDK and CDR2 SYGVNS. CDR3 region: CASSGGSSYNSPLHF. The CDR3 DNA follows: TGTGCCAGCAGCGGAGGGAGCTCCTATAATTCACCCCTCCACTTT.

The rearrangement uses TRBV5-1 and TRBJ2-3; 7 bases map to TRBD1. The CDR3 loop spans 13 amino acids. J was trimmed by 6 bases and V by 4 bases; bases with no gene match: 5. In germline, CDR1 is SGHRS, CDR2 YFSETQ. The chain's CDR3 is CASSLDRADTQYF. Here the CDR3 DNA reads TGCGCCAGCAGCCTAGACAGGGCTGATACGCAGTATTTT.

The V and J genes are TRBV6-1 and TRBJ1-3, with unresolved D. Germline V gene data show CDR1 as MNHNS and CDR2 as SASEGT. V lost 0 bases and J lost 0, with 12 bases in between. The CDR3 length is 17 residues. In DNA, the CDR3 is TGTGCCAGCAGTGAAGCGCTGAAGGCGAACTCTGGAAACACCATATATTTT. Its translation is CASSEALKANSGNTIYF.

This chain uses TRBV28 with TRBJ1-1; D gene ambiguous. With 6 bases removed from V and 5 bases from J, the gap between germline ends came to 13 bases. Germline V gene data show CDR1 as MDHEN and CDR2 as SYDVKM. The CDR3 covers 13 residues. CDR3 protein: CASRPIRRTEAFF. The CDR3 nucleotides are TGTGCCAGCAGACCAATCCGGCGGACTGAAGCTTTCTTT.